These 3 T cell receptor beta chains share one sample of origin, sequenced in a study of Graves' ophthalmopathy and Graves' hyperthyroidism. RNA transcripts served as template for amplifying TCR beta CDR3 sequences. First-round RT-PCR relied on HTBI primers, and a second-round multiplex PCR came next. One entry per CDR3 protein, called by TCRdb with MiXCR from the multiplex PCR reads. The repertoire consists of about 740,000 distinct CDR3 sequences, with 40% occurring once and the leading ten covering 44%. Sequenced input: peripheral blood. The receptors derive from an adult man with Graves' ophthalmopathy.

This clonotype was observed once. This chain links TRBV29-1 with TRBJ2-7; no clear D gene. Germline V gives CDR1 SQVTM, CDR2 ANQGSEA. Trimming stripped 4 bases from V and 5 bases from J, with 9 bases between. The length of the CDR3 is 11 residues. CDR3 in amino acids: CSVVPGHEQYF. The CDR3 DNA reads as TGCAGCGTTGTCCCGGGCCACGAGCAGTACTTC.

This clonotype was seen at least ten times. This chain links TRBV25-1 with TRBJ2-2; D gene ambiguous. CDR1 and CDR2 (germline): MGHDK, SYGVNS. The CDR3 runs to 13 residues. V was clipped by 5 bases and J by 2 bases, with 6 bases between them. The CDR3 loop reads CASSYPNTGELFF. For the CDR3, the DNA is TGTGCCAGCAGTTATCCAAACACCGGGGAGCTGTTTTTT. Together with reference TRBV25-1 and TRBJ2-2, the CDR3 gives the full variable domain: EADIYQTPRYLVIGTGKKITLECSQTMGHDKMYWYQQDPGMELHLIHYSYGVNSTEKGDLSSESTVSRIRTEHFPLTLESARPSHTSQYLCASSYPNTGELFFGEGSRLTVL.

As for this clonotype: One junction end does not reproduce the germline sequence, and a read error may be involved. The genes are TRBV7-9 and TRBJ2-7, with D hard to call. CDR1 and CDR2 (germline): SEHNR, FQNEAQ (reference sequence). The CDR3 is 17 amino acids. CDR3 DNA sequence: TGCGCCAGCAGCCAAGATCCCCCGGAAACCTTTATGTACGAGCAGTACTTC. Protein product: CASSQDPPETFMYEQYF.